This T cell receptor (beta chain) comes out of a study of blood T cell repertoires in COVID-19. The wider study: Specimens from acute and convalescent COVID-19 originated in the United States, Italy and Spain. T cells, B-cell-depleted T cells, or PBMCs provided the cDNA or gDNA that served as material.

Per the original data handling: Reference gene primer amplification yielded estimated nucleated cell counts. Repertoires were generated with immunoSEQ multiplex PCR, while TCRdb's copy carries only in-frame clones and drops some. V and J calls and clone size are copied from that table; D and trimming were computed from the DNA. There are about 220,000 clones in the sample; less than 85% occur only once, and about 3.8% lies in the top ten. The TCR originated in a woman aged 80 or over with acute or convalescent COVID-19. The sample was peripheral blood.

The DNA of the CDR3 is TGTGCCAGCAGTCAACGGAGATCTGAAGCTTTCTTT. Amino acids: CASSQRRSEAFF. The chain has TRBV12-3 or TRBV12-4 and TRBJ1-1; no definite D call. Trimming took off 5 bases at V and 6 bases at J, with 10 bases between the two ends. The CDR3 consists of 12 residues.